This TCR beta chain was profiled in a study of blood T cell repertoires in COVID-19. Produced via immunoSEQ multiplex PCR; TCRdb's table is partial and in-frame only. The sample records over 100,000 clones, roughly 82% being singletons. The V and J ends lost 4 bases and 2 bases respectively, with 21 bases between them. Germline V gives CDR1 MNHEY, CDR2 SMNVEV (reference sequence). CDR3 length: 17 amino acids. The source is a man aged 60-69 years with acute or convalescent COVID-19. The sample was peripheral blood. The chain has TRBV27 and TRBJ2-7, with a weak D call TRBD1 (5 bases). CDR3 nucleotides: TGTGCCAGCAGTTCCGAGGTATTTCCAGGGTCCACCTACGAGCAGTACTTC. This encodes CASSSEVFPGSTYEQYF.